One sample yielded the 27 T cell receptor beta chains listed below, sequenced in a study of CD8+ T cells in alopecia areata. Extracted RNA was reverse transcribed, and the resulting cDNA served as sequencing template. Sequencing was performed with immunoSEQ multiplex PCR; in TCRdb, only in-frame clones are kept and a portion is missing. The sample shows over 95,000 clones, roughly two fifths of them seen only once. The sequenced material came from CD4+ T cells sorted from blood. These TCRs come from a human donor with alopecia areata.

The J gene is TRBJ2-7, the V gene TRBV5-5; D is ambiguous. The CDR3 is made up of 13 amino acids. Germline-derived CDR1 and CDR2 are SGHKS and YYEKEE (reference sequence). V was cut by 5 bases and J by 0 bases, with 9 bases left in between. The CDR3 DNA is TGTGCCAGCAGTTACGGTAGCTCCTACGAGCAGTACTTC. Amino acid sequence: CASSYGSSYEQYF.

This rearrangement joins TRBV28 to TRBJ2-7, with a tentative D call TRBD2 (6 bases). V was trimmed by 3 bases and J by 6 bases, leaving 15 bases between them. The CDR3 spans 14 residues. The germline V gene encodes CDR1 MDHEN and CDR2 SYDVKM. CDR3 nucleotides: TGTGCCAGCAGTTTCAGGAGGGGATTAGGCGAGCAGTACTTC. Its protein product is CASSFRRGLGEQYF.

The V and J genes are TRBV2 and TRBJ2-3; 7 bases agree with TRBD1. The CDR3 length is 16 residues. J was trimmed by 1 base and V by 3 bases; bases with no gene match: 7. Germline V gene sequence: CDR1 SNHLY, CDR2 FYNNEI. The CDR3 DNA follows: TGTGCCAGCAGTGAGGCCCCCGGGACAGGCACAGATACGCAGTATTTT. Its translation: CASSEAPGTGTDTQYF.

The V call is TRBV5-1, the J call TRBJ2-3; 10 bases align to TRBD2. The germline V gene has CDR1 SGHRS and CDR2 YFSETQ. The CDR3 covers 16 residues. V lost 4 bases and J lost 4; bases outside the gene matches: 9. The CDR3 region is CASSEGLADGADTQYF. CDR3 sequence (DNA): TGCGCCAGCAGCGAAGGACTAGCGGACGGGGCAGATACGCAGTATTTT.

The rearrangement links TRBV30 to TRBJ2-5; 10 bases line up with TRBD1. With V trimmed by 0 bases and J by 6 bases, 7 bases remained unmatched. Germline CDR1 reads GTSNPN; CDR2 reads SVGIG (reference sequence). The CDR3 totals 15 residues. The CDR3 reads CAWSVPTGGVKTQYF. In DNA, the CDR3 is TGTGCCTGGAGTGTCCCGACAGGGGGCGTAAAGACCCAGTACTTC.

The chain recombines TRBV27 with TRBJ2-4; 7 bases fit TRBD1. CDR1 and CDR2 from the germline V gene are MNHEY and SMNVEV (reference sequence). The CDR3 runs to 14 residues. The junction had 9 bases not matched to a gene; V was cut back by 5 bases and J by 8 bases. This CDR3 is CASSLSRGTDIQYF. The CDR3, as DNA: TGTGCCAGCAGTCTAAGCCGAGGGACAGACATTCAGTACTTC.

The sample holds a few counts of this clone. In DNA, the CDR3 is TGTGCCAGCAGCCAAGTAGCGGGGGCAGGCTACGAGCAGTACTTC. Translation gives CASSQVAGAGYEQYF. The genes are TRBV4-2 and TRBJ2-7, with 9 positions matching TRBD2. The CDR3 extends over 15 amino acids. V shed 1 base, J shed 3 bases, and the junction held 4 bases outside the gene matches. Per germline, CDR1 LGHNA and CDR2 YNFKEQ.

Only one count was recorded for this clone. The genes are TRBV30 and TRBJ2-5, with a weak D call TRBD2 (6 bases). V was shortened by 2 bases and J by 0 bases, with 7 bases between the two germline ends. The CDR3 is 13 residues long. Germline-derived CDR1 and CDR2 are GTSNPN and SVGIG (reference sequence). The CDR3 protein is CAWSRGDQETQYF. Written as DNA, the CDR3 is TGTGCCTGGAGTCGCGGGGACCAAGAGACCCAGTACTTC.

The CDR3 DNA reads as TGTGCCAGCTCAGCAGGGGTTCGTCATGATTCACCCCTCCACTTT. This encodes CASSAGVRHDSPLHF. The rearrangement uses TRBV9 and TRBJ1-6; D is possibly TRBD1 (6 bases). Germline loops: CDR1 SGDLS, CDR2 YYNGEE. The CDR3 is 15 residues long. Trimming stripped 7 bases from V and 8 bases from J, with 19 bases between.

This clone was detected only once. The gene calls are TRBV5-1 and TRBJ2-7; D ambiguous. In germline, CDR1 is SGHRS, CDR2 YFSETQ. Trimming took off 5 bases at V and 2 bases at J, with 14 bases between the two ends. The CDR3 totals 14 residues. The CDR3 is CASSLSEAAYEQYF. The CDR3 DNA reads as TGCGCCAGCAGTTTATCAGAAGCCGCCTACGAGCAGTACTTC. The full variable domain, its missing parts supplied by reference TRBV5-1 and TRBJ2-7, is KAGVTQTPRYLIKTRGQQVTLSCSPISGHRSVSWYQQTPGQGLQFLFEYFSETQRNKGNFPGRFSGRQFSNSRSEMNVSTLELGDSALYLCASSLSEAAYEQYFGPGTRLTVT.

The gene calls are TRBV30 and TRBJ1-1; D not certain. Germline loops: CDR1 GTSNPN, CDR2 SVGIG (reference sequence). The CDR3 sequence is 13 residues long. V lost 2 bases, J lost 0 bases, and 7 bases lay in between. The CDR3 DNA reads TGTGCCTGGAGTTACAGCATGAACACTGAAGCTTTCTTT. Translation gives CAWSYSMNTEAFF.

This clone was observed a few times. The rearrangement links TRBV20-1 to TRBJ2-3, with a tentative D call TRBD2 (5 bases). With 2 bases removed from V and 15 bases from J, the gap between germline ends came to 15 bases. There are 11 residues in the CDR3. CDR1 is DFQATT, CDR2 SNEGSKA, per germline (reference sequence). Here the CDR3 DNA reads TGCAGTGCTAGAAGGCGATCACCGGGATATTTT. Protein sequence: CSARRRSPGYF.

V gene TRBV7-2 combines with J gene TRBJ1-6, with D hard to call. Trimming stripped 5 bases from V and 7 bases from J, with 12 bases between. This CDR3 has 14 amino acids. Germline loops: CDR1 SGHTA, CDR2 FQGNSA. The CDR3 sequence: CASSPINGNSPLHF. The CDR3 DNA reads TGTGCCAGCAGCCCTATTAACGGGAATTCACCCCTCCACTTT.

The chain joins TRBV7-3 to TRBJ2-3; D not resolved. Germline CDR1 and CDR2: SGHTA and FQGTGA. The V end was cut by 5 bases, the J end by 4 bases, with 19 bases between. This CDR3 is 16 amino acids long. The CDR3 coding sequence is TGTGCCAGCAGCCTTGGGAATGTTGTGGGCGCAGATACGCAGTATTTT. Residues: CASSLGNVVGADTQYF.

The chain recombines TRBV5-1 with TRBJ2-5, with D possibly TRBD1 on 6 matching bases. CDR3 length: 14 residues. Germline CDR1 SGHRS, CDR2 YFSETQ. V was shortened by 0 bases and J by 2 bases, with 8 bases between the two germline ends. The CDR3 protein is CASSLGGQQETQYF. CDR3 bases: TGCGCCAGCAGCTTGGGAGGACAGCAAGAGACCCAGTACTTC.

This clone occurred a few times. The rearrangement links TRBV28 to TRBJ2-3; D is perhaps TRBD2 (7 bases). The CDR3 is made up of 12 amino acids. Germline lookup yields CDR1 MDHEN and CDR2 SYDVKM. V lost 11 bases, J lost 6 bases, and 15 bases lay in between. Here the CDR3 reads CAGGGEADTQYF. CDR3 in DNA: TGTGCCGGCGGGGGCGAGGCGGATACGCAGTATTTT.

The chain has TRBV4-3 and TRBJ2-1, with 13 bases fitting TRBD2. CDR1 and CDR2 from the germline V gene are LGHNA and YSLEER. The CDR3 length is 16 residues. Germline trimming cut 0 bases from V and 6 bases from J; bases unmatched to any gene: 2. The CDR3 DNA sequence: TGCGCCAGCAGCCAAGATGGACTAGCGGGGGTCAATGAGCAGTTCTTC. Protein sequence: CASSQDGLAGVNEQFF.

This clone was observed a handful of times. The chain employs TRBV18 and TRBJ2-1, with D possibly being TRBD2 (5 bases). The germline V gene encodes CDR1 KGHSH and CDR2 LQKENI. This CDR3 has 13 residues. V was cut by 2 bases and J by 8 bases, with 10 bases left in between. In nucleotides, the CDR3 is TGTGCCAGCTCACCAATCGGGGTCGATGAGCAGTTCTTC. Protein product: CASSPIGVDEQFF. Drawing the rest from reference TRBV18 and TRBJ2-1, the complete variable domain is NAGVMQNPRHLVRRRGQEARLRCSPMKGHSHVYWYRQLPEEGLKFMVYLQKENIIDESGMPKERFSAEFPKEGPSILRIQQVVRGDSAAYFCASSPIGVDEQFFGPGTRLTVL.

This clone was observed a few times. The chain combines TRBV7-9 with TRBJ2-3; weak D call: TRBD1 (5 bases). CDR3 length equals 13 residues. The V end lost 4 bases, the J end lost 4 bases, and 9 bases lay between the germline ends. Germline CDR1 is SEHNR and CDR2 is FQNEAQ (reference sequence). The CDR3 region has the DNA TGTGCCAGCAGCTCGACCAGGGCAGATACGCAGTATTTT. This translates into CASSSTRADTQYF.

The V call is TRBV7-9, the J call TRBJ2-1, with D unresolved. This CDR3 has 14 amino acids. The V end lost 0 bases, the J end lost 10 bases, and 13 bases lay between the germline ends. Germline V lookup: CDR1 SEHNR, CDR2 FQNEAQ (reference sequence). The CDR3 loop is CASSLALGVREQFF. The CDR3 DNA sequence: TGTGCCAGCAGCTTAGCGTTAGGAGTTAGAGAGCAGTTCTTC.

This chain connects TRBV5-1 to TRBJ2-5, with a possible D match to TRBD1 (5 bases). The CDR3 contains 16 residues. V gave up 0 bases and J gave up 0 bases, with 12 bases separating them. Germline V gives CDR1 SGHRS, CDR2 YFSETQ. CDR3 protein: CASSLVGAGYQETQYF. In DNA form, the CDR3 reads TGCGCCAGCAGCTTGGTAGGGGCTGGGTACCAAGAGACCCAGTACTTC.

The chain joins TRBV6-5 to TRBJ1-1, with a tentative D call TRBD1 (5 bases). The CDR3 has 12 residues. Germline-derived CDR1 and CDR2 are MNHEY and SVGAGI. V was pared by 5 bases and J by 8 bases, with 12 bases between. CDR3 sequence: CASSGPGLEAFF. In DNA form, the CDR3 reads TGTGCCAGCAGTGGACCGGGACTGGAAGCTTTCTTT.

This clone was observed a few times. This chain uses TRBV7-2 with TRBJ2-1, with TRBD2 as a possible D gene (6 bases). The CDR3 loop spans 13 amino acids. Trimming took off 5 bases at V and 7 bases at J, with 12 bases between the two ends. Germline V gene lookup returns CDR1 SGHTA and CDR2 FQGNSA. The CDR3 sequence: CASSHEAGNEQFF. CDR3 sequence (DNA): TGTGCCAGCAGCCATGAGGCGGGAAATGAGCAGTTCTTC.

This clone was picked up a small number of times. The CDR3 region is CASGGNTEAFF. In nucleotides, the CDR3 is TGTGCCAGCGGGGGGAACACTGAAGCTTTCTTT. V and J are TRBV6-5 and TRBJ1-1; perhaps TRBD1 as D (5 bases). Germline loops: CDR1 MNHEY, CDR2 SVGAGI. V was pared by 8 bases and J by 1 base, with 5 bases between. The CDR3 extends over 11 amino acids.

This clone appeared a few times. The CDR3 DNA is TGTGCCAGCAGCAAAAACCCCGGCTCTGGGGCCAACGTCCTGACTTTC. It specifies CASSKNPGSGANVLTF. The chain has TRBV7-2 and TRBJ2-6; D not resolved. The CDR3 runs 16 residues. Germline loops: CDR1 SGHTA, CDR2 FQGNSA. Trimming stripped 5 bases from V and 0 bases from J, with 11 bases between.

V gene TRBV14 combines with J gene TRBJ2-7; D is tentatively TRBD1 or TRBD2 (5 bases each). Germline values: CDR1 SGHDN, CDR2 FVKESK. CDR3 length: 16 residues. V gave up 3 bases and J gave up 3 bases, with 18 bases separating them. The DNA for the CDR3 is TGTGCCAGCAGCCAGTTATTGCCGGGACGGGACTACGAGCAGTACTTC. Amino acid sequence: CASSQLLPGRDYEQYF.

For this clone: Other DNA variants within this sample encode the same CDR3. The chain joins TRBV7-9 to TRBJ2-5, with D uncertain. The germline CDR1 and CDR2 sequences are SEHNR and FQNEAQ (reference sequence). V was cut by 1 base and J by 4 bases, with 4 bases left in between. This CDR3 region has 12 residues. The CDR3 DNA follows: TGTGCCAGCAGCTTAGTTGGAGAGACCCAGTACTTC. This sequence encodes CASSLVGETQYF.